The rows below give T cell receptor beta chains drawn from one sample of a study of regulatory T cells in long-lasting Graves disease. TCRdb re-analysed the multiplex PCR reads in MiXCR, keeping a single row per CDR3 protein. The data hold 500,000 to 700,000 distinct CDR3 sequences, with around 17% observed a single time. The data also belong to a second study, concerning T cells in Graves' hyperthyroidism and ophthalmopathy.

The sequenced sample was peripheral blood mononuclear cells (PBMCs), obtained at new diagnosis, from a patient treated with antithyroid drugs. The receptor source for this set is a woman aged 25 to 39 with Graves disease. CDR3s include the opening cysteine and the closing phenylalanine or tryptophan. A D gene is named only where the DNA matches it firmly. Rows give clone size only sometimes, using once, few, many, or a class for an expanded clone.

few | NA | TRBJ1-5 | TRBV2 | CASSGYREGSNQPQHF | TGTGCCAGCAGTGGATACAGGGAAGGGAGCAATCAGCCCCAGCATTTT
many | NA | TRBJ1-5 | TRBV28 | CASSSGAAGRQPQHF | TGTGCCAGCAGTTCAGGGGCCGCGGGGCGTCAGCCCCAGCATTTT
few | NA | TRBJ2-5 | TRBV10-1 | CASSEGYGIGTQYF | TGCGCCAGCAGTGAGGGGTACGGGATCGGGACCCAGTACTTC
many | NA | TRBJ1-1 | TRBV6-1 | CASTPTSMNTEAFF | TGTGCCAGCACCCCGACAAGCATGAACACTGAAGCTTTCTTT
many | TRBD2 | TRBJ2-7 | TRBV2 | CASSEVSSGSYEQYF | TGTGCCAGCAGTGAAGTCAGTAGCGGGAGTTACGAGCAGTACTTC
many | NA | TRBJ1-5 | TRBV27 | CASSFRPNQPQHF | TGTGCCAGCAGTTTTCGTCCCAATCAGCCCCAGCATTTT
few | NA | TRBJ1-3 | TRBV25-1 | CASSNSAGNTIYF | TGTGCCAGCAGCAACAGTGCTGGAAACACCATATATTTT
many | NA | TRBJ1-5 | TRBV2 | CASRPAGFNQPQHF | TGTGCCAGCAGGCCAGCAGGGTTCAATCAGCCCCAGCATTTT
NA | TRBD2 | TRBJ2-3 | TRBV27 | CASKAGGLTDTQYF | TGTGCCAGCAAGGCGGGAGGGCTCACAGATACGCAGTATTTT
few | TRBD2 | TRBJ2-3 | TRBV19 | CASSGGLAGSSTDTQYF | TGTGCCAGTAGTGGTGGACTAGCGGGATCTAGCACAGATACGCAGTATTTT
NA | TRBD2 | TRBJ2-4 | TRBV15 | CATSRVAGAKYF | TGTGCCACCAGCAGAGTAGCGGGAGCCAAGTACTTC
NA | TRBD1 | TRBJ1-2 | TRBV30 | CAWSPQGATGYTF | TGTGCCTGGAGTCCTCAGGGGGCGACAGGTTACACCTTC
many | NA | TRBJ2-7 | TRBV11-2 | CASSLALLAYEQYF | TGTGCCAGCAGCTTAGCCCTTTTGGCCTACGAGCAGTACTTC
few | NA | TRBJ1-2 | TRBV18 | CASSPRGRVGDGYTF | TGTGCCAGCTCACCACGAGGCAGGGTAGGGGATGGCTACACCTTC
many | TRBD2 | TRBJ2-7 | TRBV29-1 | CSVTGTSGYEQYF | TGCAGCGTAACCGGGACTAGCGGCTACGAGCAGTACTTC
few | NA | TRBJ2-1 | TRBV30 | CAWRFYGSSYNEQFF | TGTGCCTGGAGGTTCTACGGGAGCTCCTACAATGAGCAGTTCTTC
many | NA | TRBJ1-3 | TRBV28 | CASTLSGELGNTIYF | TGTGCCAGCACTCTATCAGGGGAGCTGGGAAACACCATATATTTT
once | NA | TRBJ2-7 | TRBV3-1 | CASSRDGLFYEQYF | TGTGCCAGCAGTCGGGACGGACTGTTCTACGAGCAGTACTTC
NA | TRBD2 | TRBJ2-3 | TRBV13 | CASSLALLAGHTDTQYF | TGTGCCAGCAGCTTAGCCCTACTAGCGGGACACACAGATACGCAGTATTTT
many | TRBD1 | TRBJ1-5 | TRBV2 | CASKGQGEQPQHF | TGTGCCAGCAAGGGACAGGGAGAACAGCCCCAGCATTTT
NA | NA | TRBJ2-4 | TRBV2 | CASSQGRRRDIQYF | TGTGCCAGCAGCCAAGGGCGGCGACGGGACATTCAGTACTTC
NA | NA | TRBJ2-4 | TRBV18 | CASSPLPLGTGENIQYF | TGTGCCAGCTCACCCTTGCCATTAGGAACAGGAGAAAACATTCAGTACTTC
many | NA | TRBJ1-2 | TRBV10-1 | CASSESRDYGYTF | TGCGCCAGCAGTGAGTCCCGAGACTATGGCTACACCTTC
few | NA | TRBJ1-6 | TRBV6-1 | CAACMGGELGYMDSPLHF | TGTGCCGCTTGTATGGGCGGGGAGCTTGGATATATGGATTCACCCCTCCACTTT
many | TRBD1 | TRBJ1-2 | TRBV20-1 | CSATLTWTGRNGYTF | TGCAGTGCTACCCTGACCTGGACAGGGAGGAACGGCTACACCTTC
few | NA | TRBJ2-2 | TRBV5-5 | CASSSDRGSGPNTGELFF | TGTGCCAGCAGCTCAGACAGGGGTAGCGGGCCGAACACCGGGGAGCTGTTTTTT
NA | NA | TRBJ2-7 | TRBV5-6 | CASRALGTSYEQYF | TGTGCCAGCAGAGCACTGGGAACCAGCTACGAGCAGTACTTC
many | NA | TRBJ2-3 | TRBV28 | CASSLALPGTDTQYF | TGTGCCAGCAGTTTGGCGCTTCCCGGCACAGATACGCAGTATTTT
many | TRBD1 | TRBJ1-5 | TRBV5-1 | CASSSPTDRGSNQPQHF | TGCGCCAGCAGCTCGCCTACGGACAGGGGTAGCAATCAGCCCCAGCATTTT
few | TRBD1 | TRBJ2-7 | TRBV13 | CASSLGDQDRAYEQYF | TGTGCCAGCAGCTTAGGGGACCAAGACAGGGCCTACGAGCAGTACTTC
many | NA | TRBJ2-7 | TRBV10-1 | CACITGSYEQYF | TGCGCCTGCATAACTGGCTCCTACGAGCAGTACTTC
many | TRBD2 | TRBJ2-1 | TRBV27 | CATVKWEGWNEQFF | TGTGCCACCGTGAAGTGGGAGGGCTGGAATGAGCAGTTCTTC
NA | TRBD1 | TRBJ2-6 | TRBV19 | CASSIRTGAGANVLTF | TGTGCCAGTAGTATCAGGACAGGGGCTGGGGCCAACGTCCTGACTTTC
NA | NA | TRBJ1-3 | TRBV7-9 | CASSFLEGNTIYF | TGTGCCAGCAGCTTTCTGGAGGGAAACACCATATATTTT
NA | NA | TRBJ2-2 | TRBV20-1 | CSARGEITTGELFF | TGCAGTGCTAGGGGGGAGATAACAACCGGGGAGCTGTTTTTT
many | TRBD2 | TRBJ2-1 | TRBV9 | CASSVGLASYNEQFF | TGTGCCAGCAGCGTCGGACTAGCCTCCTACAATGAGCAGTTCTTC
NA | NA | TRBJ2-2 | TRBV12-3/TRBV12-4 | CASSFQGGNTGELFF | TGTGCCAGCAGTTTTCAGGGGGGGAACACCGGGGAGCTGTTTTTT
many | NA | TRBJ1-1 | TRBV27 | CASSLYSRTEAFF | TGTGCCAGCAGTTTATACAGCCGGACTGAAGCTTTCTTT
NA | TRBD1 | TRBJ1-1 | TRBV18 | CASSPKKQGEAFF | TGTGCCAGCTCACCCAAGAAACAGGGGGAAGCTTTCTTT
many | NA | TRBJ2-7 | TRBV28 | CASSLPDYGSYEQYF | TGTGCCAGCAGTTTACCCGACTACGGGTCCTACGAGCAGTACTTC
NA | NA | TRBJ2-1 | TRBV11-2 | CASSTRLGVAGNEQFF | TGTGCCAGCAGCACCCGGTTGGGGGTTGCCGGCAATGAGCAGTTCTTC
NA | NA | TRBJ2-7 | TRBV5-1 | CASSWVGGRDEQYF | TGCGCCAGCAGCTGGGTAGGGGGGCGGGACGAGCAGTACTTC
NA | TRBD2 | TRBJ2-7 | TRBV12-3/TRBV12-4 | CASSSTPGLAASPYEQYF | TGTGCCAGCAGTTCGACCCCGGGACTAGCGGCCTCGCCCTACGAGCAGTACTTC
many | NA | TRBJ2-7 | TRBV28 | CASSLAVELYEQYF | TGTGCCAGCAGTTTAGCGGTGGAACTCTACGAGCAGTACTTC
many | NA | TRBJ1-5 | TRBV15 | CATSVRGNQPQHF | TGTGCCACCTCCGTCCGGGGAAATCAGCCCCAGCATTTT
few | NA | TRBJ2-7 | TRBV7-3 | CASSLSGTAPYEQYF | TGTGCCAGCAGCTTAAGCGGAACGGCCCCCTACGAGCAGTACTTC
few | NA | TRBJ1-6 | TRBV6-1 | CASSEAALPGRTPLHF | TGTGCCAGCAGTGAAGCAGCGCTCCCTGGAAGGACACCCCTCCACTTT
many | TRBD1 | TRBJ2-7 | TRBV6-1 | CASSTRQGFFYEQYF | TGTGCCAGCAGTACCCGACAGGGTTTCTTCTACGAGCAGTACTTC
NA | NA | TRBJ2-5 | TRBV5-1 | CASSLAEGRVETQYF | TGCGCCAGCAGCTTGGCCGAAGGTAGGGTTGAGACCCAGTACTTC
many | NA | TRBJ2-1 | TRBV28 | CASSLKIKGNEQFF | TGTGCCAGCAGTTTAAAAATAAAGGGGAATGAGCAGTTCTTC